A selection of T cell receptor beta chains follows, all from one sample in a study of shared clonotypes between healthy human individuals. Only in-frame clones appear in the TCRdb table, and some are missing; sequencing was by immunoSEQ multiplex PCR. Of more than 2 million clones detected, about 95% appear once; the ten largest clones hold 0.85% to 1.2%. The sample comprised naive CD8+ T cells sorted from blood. Source of these receptors: a man aged 18 to 29 in good health. Each CDR3 is given with its conserved first and last residue. The order of the fields is CDR3 protein, CDR3 DNA, J gene, D gene, V gene, clone size. The D gene is left open where the match is weak. Size tells how often a clone was seen (once, few, many) or the class of an expanded clone, and some rows leave it out.

CDR3aa: CAWSVSGMDSPLHF
CDR3nt: TGTGCCTGGAGTGTATCTGGGATGGATTCACCCCTCCACTTT
j_gene: TRBJ1-6
d_gene: .
v_gene: TRBV30
abundance: .

CDR3aa: CSVPHPDRGYEQYF
CDR3nt: TGCAGCGTACCTCACCCCGACAGGGGCTACGAGCAGTACTTC
j_gene: TRBJ2-7
d_gene: TRBD1
v_gene: TRBV29-1
abundance: .

CDR3aa: CASSPMTGAAEAFF
CDR3nt: TGCGCCAGCAGCCCGATGACAGGGGCGGCTGAAGCTTTCTTT
j_gene: TRBJ1-1
d_gene: TRBD1
v_gene: TRBV5-1
abundance: .

CDR3aa: CASSLMMMGGYTF
CDR3nt: TGTGCCAGCAGCTTGATGATGATGGGGGGCTACACCTTC
j_gene: TRBJ1-2
d_gene: .
v_gene: TRBV5-6
abundance: .

CDR3aa: CASSLLAAYNEQFF
CDR3nt: TGTGCCAGCAGCTTGCTAGCGGCCTACAATGAGCAGTTCTTC
j_gene: TRBJ2-1
d_gene: TRBD2
v_gene: TRBV5-6
abundance: .

CDR3aa: CSVEDKVRGRDGYTF
CDR3nt: TGCAGCGTTGAAGATAAGGTCAGGGGGCGCGATGGCTACACCTTC
j_gene: TRBJ1-2
d_gene: TRBD1
v_gene: TRBV29-1
abundance: .

CDR3aa: CASSLLPYIEGEEPQHF
CDR3nt: TGTGCCAGCAGCCTCCTTCCCTATATCGAGGGGGAAGAGCCCCAGCATTTT
j_gene: TRBJ1-5
d_gene: .
v_gene: TRBV7-8
abundance: .

CDR3aa: CASSYSWDNPYGYTF
CDR3nt: TGTGCCAGCAGTTATTCCTGGGACAATCCCTATGGCTACACCTTC
j_gene: TRBJ1-2
d_gene: .
v_gene: TRBV27
abundance: .

CDR3aa: CASRPTGQPQHF
CDR3nt: TGTGCCAGCAGGCCTACGGGTCAGCCCCAGCATTTT
j_gene: TRBJ1-5
d_gene: .
v_gene: TRBV28
abundance: .

CDR3aa: CASSLGLRSYEQYF
CDR3nt: TGTGCCAGCAGCTTGGGTCTGAGATCCTACGAGCAGTACTTC
j_gene: TRBJ2-7
d_gene: .
v_gene: TRBV7-2
abundance: .

CDR3aa: CSVEGPTTYEQYF
CDR3nt: TGCAGCGTTGAAGGGCCTACCACCTACGAGCAGTACTTC
j_gene: TRBJ2-7
d_gene: .
v_gene: TRBV29-1
abundance: .

CDR3aa: CAIGDLGYTQYF
CDR3nt: TGTGCTATCGGGGACCTAGGGTATACGCAGTATTTT
j_gene: TRBJ2-3
d_gene: .
v_gene: TRBV27
abundance: once

CDR3aa: CASGSGGRTGGELFF
CDR3nt: TGTGCCAGCGGAAGCGGTGGAAGAACGGGCGGGGAGCTGTTTTTT
j_gene: TRBJ2-2
d_gene: .
v_gene: TRBV9
abundance: .

CDR3aa: CASSQYLRDHYNEQFF
CDR3nt: TGCGCCAGCAGCCAGTACCTCCGGGACCACTACAATGAGCAGTTCTTC
j_gene: TRBJ2-1
d_gene: .
v_gene: TRBV4-3
abundance: .

CDR3aa: CASSLVGTEYGVAEAFF
CDR3nt: TGTGCCAGCAGCTTGGTTGGGACAGAGTATGGAGTCGCTGAAGCTTTCTTT
j_gene: TRBJ1-1
d_gene: TRBD1
v_gene: TRBV5-6
abundance: .

CDR3aa: CASSSLAGRAYEQFF
CDR3nt: TGTGCCAGTTCCTCTCTAGCGGGCCGAGCTTATGAGCAGTTCTTC
j_gene: TRBJ2-1
d_gene: TRBD2
v_gene: TRBV19
abundance: .

CDR3aa: CASSNSQGAGTGELFF
CDR3nt: TGTGCCAGCAGCAACTCACAGGGGGCCGGCACCGGGGAGCTGTTTTTT
j_gene: TRBJ2-2
d_gene: TRBD1
v_gene: TRBV7-6
abundance: .